This T cell receptor beta chain is drawn from a study of blood T cells in healthy people across ages. The germline V gene has CDR1 DFQATT and CDR2 SNEGSKA (reference sequence). Trimming removed 5 bases from V and 3 bases from J; junction bases left unmatched: 5. The CDR3 spans 16 residues. There are a few counts of this clonotype. The antigen is not known. Points from the study as a whole: Significant beta diversity loss was already apparent by age around 36, declining roughly linearly. Versus aged donors, long-lived donors had higher diversity and more naive CD4+ cells. The study found TCR beta diversity correlated strongly with naive T cell percentage.

For the second PCR, which ran for 7 to 11 cycles, a sample-barcoded 5' primer and a J-beta primer mix were used. TCRdb reanalysed the 5' RACE reads using MiXCR and keeps one entry per CDR3 protein. The sample holds 600,000 to 800,000 distinct CDR3 sequences, 20% to 25% seen once. This clonotype originated in a man aged 65-85 years in good health. This chain links TRBV20-1 with TRBJ2-1; 15 bases align to TRBD2. The material sequenced was blood. The CDR3 region has the DNA TGCAGTGCTCCGGGACTAGCGGGAGGCTACTACAATGAGCAGTTCTTC. It encodes CSAPGLAGGYYNEQFF.